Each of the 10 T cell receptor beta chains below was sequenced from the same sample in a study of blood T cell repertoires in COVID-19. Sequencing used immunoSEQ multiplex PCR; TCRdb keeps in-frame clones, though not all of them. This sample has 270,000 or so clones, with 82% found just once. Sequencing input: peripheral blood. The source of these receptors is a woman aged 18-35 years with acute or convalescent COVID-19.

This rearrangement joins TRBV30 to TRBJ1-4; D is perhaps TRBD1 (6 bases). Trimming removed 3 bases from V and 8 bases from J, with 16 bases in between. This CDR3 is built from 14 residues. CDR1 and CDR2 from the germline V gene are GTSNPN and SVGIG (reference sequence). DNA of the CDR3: TGTGCCTGGAGCGATGGACAGTGGGGGGAAAAACTGTTTTTT. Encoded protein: CAWSDGQWGEKLFF.

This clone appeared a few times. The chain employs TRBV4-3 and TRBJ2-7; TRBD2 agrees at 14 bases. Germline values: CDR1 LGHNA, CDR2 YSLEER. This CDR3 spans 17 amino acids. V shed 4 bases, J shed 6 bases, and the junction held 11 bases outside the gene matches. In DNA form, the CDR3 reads TGCGCCAGCAGCCGCCTTCTTCGACTAGCGGGAGGGGGCGAGCAGTACTTC. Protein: CASSRLLRLAGGGEQYF.

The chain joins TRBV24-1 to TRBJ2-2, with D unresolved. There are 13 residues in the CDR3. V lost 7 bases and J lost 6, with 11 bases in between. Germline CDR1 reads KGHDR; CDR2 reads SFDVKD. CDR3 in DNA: TGTGCCACCAGGTTCAGTACCGCCGGGGAGCTGTTTTTT. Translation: CATRFSTAGELFF.

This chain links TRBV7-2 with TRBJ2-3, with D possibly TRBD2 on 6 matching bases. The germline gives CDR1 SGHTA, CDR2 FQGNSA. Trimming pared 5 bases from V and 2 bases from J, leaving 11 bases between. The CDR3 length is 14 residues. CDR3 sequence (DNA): TGTGCCAGCAGCGCGATAGCGGCCACAGATACGCAGTATTTT. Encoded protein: CASSAIAATDTQYF.

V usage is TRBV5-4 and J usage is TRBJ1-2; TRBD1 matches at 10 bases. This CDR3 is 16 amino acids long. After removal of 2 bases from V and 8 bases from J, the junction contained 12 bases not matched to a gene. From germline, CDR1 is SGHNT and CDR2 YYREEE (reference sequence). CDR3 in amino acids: CASSFVPGTGDEGYTF. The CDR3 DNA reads TGTGCCAGCAGCTTCGTCCCCGGGACAGGGGATGAGGGCTACACCTTC.

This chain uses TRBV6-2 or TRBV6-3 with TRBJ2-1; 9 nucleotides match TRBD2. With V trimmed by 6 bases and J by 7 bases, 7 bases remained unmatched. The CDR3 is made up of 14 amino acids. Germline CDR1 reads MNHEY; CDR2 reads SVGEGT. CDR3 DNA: TGTGCCAGCAGCAGGACTAGCGCCTGGAATGAGCAGTTCTTC. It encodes CASSRTSAWNEQFF.

The CDR3 DNA is TGTGCCAGCAGTGAAGGGGGCGGACCTTACGAGCAGTACTTC. Translation gives CASSEGGGPYEQYF. The V gene is TRBV25-1, the J gene TRBJ2-7; D may be TRBD1 (6 bases). The CDR3 is made up of 14 amino acids. V shed 2 bases and J shed 4 bases, with 12 bases lying between them. Germline CDR1 is MGHDK and CDR2 is SYGVNS.

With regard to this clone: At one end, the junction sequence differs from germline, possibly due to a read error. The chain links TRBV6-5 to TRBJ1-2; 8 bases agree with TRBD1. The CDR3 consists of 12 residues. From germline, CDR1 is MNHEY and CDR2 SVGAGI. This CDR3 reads CASRAGQAQISF. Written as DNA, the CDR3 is TGTGCCAGCAGGGCGGGACAGGCTCAAATCTCTTTC.

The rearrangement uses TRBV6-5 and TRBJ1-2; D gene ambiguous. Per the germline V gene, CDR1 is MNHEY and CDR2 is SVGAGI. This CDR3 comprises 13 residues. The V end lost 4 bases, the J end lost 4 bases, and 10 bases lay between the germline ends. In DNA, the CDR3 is TGTGCCAGCAGTTCAGACACCCGCTATGGCTACACCTTC. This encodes CASSSDTRYGYTF.

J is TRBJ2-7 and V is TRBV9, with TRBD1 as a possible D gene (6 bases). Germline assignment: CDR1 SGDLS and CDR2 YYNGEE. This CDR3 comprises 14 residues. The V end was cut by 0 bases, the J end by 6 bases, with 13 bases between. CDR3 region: CASSVGGQGGEQYF. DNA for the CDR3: TGTGCCAGCAGCGTAGGTGGGCAAGGGGGCGAGCAGTACTTC.